This passage covers 19 T cell receptor beta chains from one sample sequenced in a study of blood T cells in healthy people across ages. A J-beta primer mix and a sample-barcoded 5' primer were used in a second PCR of about 6 to 12 cycles. One entry per CDR3 protein, called by TCRdb with MiXCR from the 5' RACE reads. The sample yields 800,000 to 950,000 distinct CDR3 sequences, 25% to 35% seen once. A further study also used this sample, focusing on T cells of mothers and their children.

Sequencing used blood. These receptors were obtained from a woman aged 40 to 50 in good health.

A remark on this clonotype: A much larger clone sits a single nucleotide away, making a read error possible. The chain employs TRBV28 and TRBJ2-4; a possible D gene is TRBD2 (5 bases). Looked up from germline, CDR1 is MDHEN and CDR2 is SYDVKM. CDR3 length: 13 amino acids. The V and J ends lost 7 bases and 0 bases respectively, with 7 bases between them. The CDR3 protein is CASIEGAKNIQYF. CDR3 DNA sequence: TGTGCCAGCATCGAGGGAGCCAAAAACATTCAGTACTTC.

The chain joins TRBV28 to TRBJ1-1; no clear D gene. Germline CDR1 reads MDHEN; CDR2 reads SYDVKM. V lost 11 bases to trimming and J lost 0 bases, with 16 bases between them. CDR3 size: 14 residues. CDR3 sequence: CAGTFVTMNTEAFF. CDR3 bases: TGTGCCGGCACCTTCGTCACGATGAACACTGAAGCTTTCTTT.

This clonotype was seen many times. V is TRBV7-2 and J is TRBJ2-7, with 9 nucleotides matching TRBD1. Germline loops: CDR1 SGHTA, CDR2 FQGNSA. This CDR3 comprises 15 residues. V lost 5 bases, J lost 3 bases, and 8 bases stayed unmatched. The CDR3 sequence: CASSPRDRVVYEQYF. In DNA, the CDR3 is TGTGCCAGCAGCCCCCGGGACAGGGTGGTCTACGAGCAGTACTTC.

Only a few counts were recorded for this clonotype. This chain joins TRBV12-3 or TRBV12-4 and TRBJ1-4, with TRBD1 matching 8 bases. Losses at the gene ends were 4 bases for V and 5 bases for J; bases not matched to a gene: 3. The CDR3 totals 14 residues. Here the CDR3 reads CASSWTGMNEKLFF. The DNA for the CDR3 is TGTGCCAGCAGTTGGACAGGGATGAATGAAAAACTGTTTTTT.

The chain has TRBV7-9 and TRBJ1-1; D gene unclear. This CDR3 is 17 amino acids long. Germline V lookup: CDR1 SEHNR, CDR2 FQNEAQ (reference sequence). Trimming cost V 5 bases and J 1 base, with 20 bases left between them. CDR3 nucleotide sequence: TGTGCCAGCAGCGAAACGGGGTCCTACCCGGGGAACACTGAAGCTTTCTTT. Amino acids: CASSETGSYPGNTEAFF. Full variable domain (outside the CDR3, taken from reference TRBV7-9 and TRBJ1-1): DTGVSQNPRHKITKRGQNVTFRCDPISEHNRLYWYRQTLGQGPEFLTYFQNEAQLEKSRLLSDRFSAERPKGSFSTLEIQRTEQGDSAMYLCASSETGSYPGNTEAFFGQGTRLTVV.

This clonotype was seen a handful of times. The chain links TRBV7-2 to TRBJ2-2; D uncertain. The V and J ends lost 2 bases and 6 bases respectively, with 10 bases between them. This CDR3 has 14 residues. Germline V gives CDR1 SGHTA, CDR2 FQGNSA. Written as DNA, the CDR3 is TGTGCCAGCAGCTTATCAGGCACCTCCGGGGAGCTGTTTTTT. Its protein product is CASSLSGTSGELFF.

This clonotype was counted between two and nine times. A read error may account for a junction end that differs from germline. The chain joins TRBV15 to TRBJ1-5; D call uncertain. Germline V lookup: CDR1 LNHNV, CDR2 YYDKDF (reference sequence). This CDR3 comprises 14 residues. This CDR3 reads CATSRDVGNQPRHF. CDR3 coding DNA: TGTGCCACCAGCAGAGATGTGGGAAATCAGCCCCGGCATTTT. Drawing the rest from reference TRBV15 and TRBJ1-5, the complete variable domain is DAMVIQNPRYQVTQFGKPVTLSCSQTLNHNVMYWYQQKSSQAPKLLFHYYDKDFNNEADTPDNFQSRRPNTSFCFLDIRSPGLGDTAMYLCATSRDVGNQPRHFGDGTRLSIL.

The J gene is TRBJ2-7, the V gene TRBV2; maybe TRBD1 (5 bases). Trimming shortened V by 6 bases and J by 2 bases, and 11 bases separated the two germline ends. CDR3 length: 13 amino acids. The germline V gene encodes CDR1 SNHLY and CDR2 FYNNEI. The CDR3 nucleotides read TGTGCCAGCAGGGCGACAGATGCCTACGAGCAGTACTTC. Encoded protein: CASRATDAYEQYF.

The CDR3 nucleotides are TGCGCCAGCAGCTTGGGCAGCGGGAGTGACAATGAGCAGTTCTTC. It translates to CASSLGSGSDNEQFF. J is TRBJ2-1 and V is TRBV5-1, with 8 nucleotides matching TRBD2. Germline values: CDR1 SGHRS, CDR2 YFSETQ. After removal of 0 bases from V and 5 bases from J, the junction contained 4 bases not matched to a gene. CDR3 length: 15 residues.

About this clonotype: One end of the junction is discordant with germline, which a read error may explain. V is TRBV30 and J is TRBJ2-6, with D possibly TRBD1 on 5 matching bases. This CDR3 comprises 15 residues. Germline V CDR1 and CDR2: GTSNPN, SVGIG (reference sequence). CDR3 bases: TGTGCCTGGAGGCCCTTAGACTCTGGGGCTAACGTCCTGACTTTC. Its translation: CAWRPLDSGANVLTF.

The chain links TRBV12-3 or TRBV12-4 to TRBJ2-2; 13 bases line up with TRBD2. J was trimmed by 5 bases and V by 6 bases; bases with no gene match: 9. The CDR3 has 17 residues. CDR3 sequence reads: CASRSLAGGRRTGELFF. The CDR3 DNA sequence: TGTGCCAGCAGATCACTAGCGGGGGGGCGTCGGACCGGGGAGCTGTTTTTT.

For this clonotype: A read error may produce the germline difference seen at one junction end. The genes are TRBV6-5 and TRBJ1-5, with 7 bases that match TRBD1. Germline V gene sequence: CDR1 MNHEY, CDR2 SVGAGI. This CDR3 has 14 residues. The CDR3 DNA reads TGTGCCAACAGTCCCGACAGGGGCAATCAGCCCCAGCATTTT. Translating gives CANSPDRGNQPQHF.

The chain is built from TRBV20-1 and TRBJ1-2, with TRBD1 matching 9 bases. There are 15 residues in the CDR3. CDR1 and CDR2 from the germline V gene are DFQATT and SNEGSKA (reference sequence). The trim removed 0 bases at V and 6 bases at J, leaving 8 bases unmatched. The CDR3 DNA is TGCAGTGCTAGAGATCTAGGGACAGGGTGGAATGGCTACACCTTC. The encoded protein is CSARDLGTGWNGYTF.

This clonotype was recorded a few times. The DNA for the CDR3 is TGTGCCTGGAGCCAGGGGACCGGGGCCAACGTCCTGACTTTC. The encoded protein is CAWSQGTGANVLTF. The chain joins TRBV30 to TRBJ2-6; a weak D match, TRBD1 (6 bases). CDR1 and CDR2 (germline): GTSNPN, SVGIG (reference sequence). Trimming left V 3 bases short and J 4 bases short, with 10 bases between. This CDR3 comprises 14 residues. Full variable domain (missing parts from reference TRBV30 and TRBJ2-6): SQTIHQWPATLVQPVGSPLSLECTVEGTSNPNLYWYRQAAGRGLQLLFYSVGIGQISSEVPQNLSASRPQDRQFILSSKKLLLSDSGFYLCAWSQGTGANVLTFGAGSRLTVL.

The genes are TRBV12-3 or TRBV12-4 and TRBJ2-3; TRBD2 agrees at 9 bases. V dropped 6 bases and J dropped 0; count of bases not matched to a gene: 4. The CDR3 consists of 15 residues. CDR3 bases: TGTGCCAGCAGACAAGCGGGGGGCAGCACAGATACGCAGTATTTT. Translating it yields CASRQAGGSTDTQYF.

J is TRBJ2-3 and V is TRBV4-1; the match to TRBD2 covers 9 bases. The length of the CDR3 is 15 residues. The ends lost 9 bases at V and 5 bases at J; junction bases unmatched: 12. Germline V lookup: CDR1 MGHRA, CDR2 YSYEKL. This CDR3 is CASTESGGRGDTQYF. CDR3 bases: TGCGCCAGTACGGAGAGCGGGGGGCGGGGAGATACGCAGTATTTT.

This clonotype was counted a few times. The chain links TRBV3-1 to TRBJ1-4; D remains unclear. V was pared by 3 bases and J by 0 bases, with 8 bases between. From germline, CDR1 is LGHDT and CDR2 YNNKEL (reference sequence). The CDR3 runs to 15 residues. CDR3 sequence reads: CASSHQSATNEKLFF. The CDR3 DNA is TGTGCCAGCAGCCACCAGTCGGCAACTAATGAAAAACTGTTTTTT.

The table lists this clonotype with many counts. The gene calls are TRBV6-5 and TRBJ2-5; D is uncertain. Germline loops: CDR1 MNHEY, CDR2 SVGAGI. Between the trimmed V and J ends, which lost 7 bases and 0 bases, there was a span of 12 bases. The CDR3 length is 14 residues. CDR3 sequence: CASTSTPDQETQYF. The CDR3 DNA reads TGTGCCAGCACCTCTACCCCGGACCAAGAGACCCAGTACTTC.

Comment on this clonotype: A much larger clone differs by one base, so this may be a read error. This chain uses TRBV7-3 with TRBJ2-3; 12 nucleotides match TRBD1. The CDR3 has 17 amino acids. V shed 5 bases and J 3 bases; nucleotides not matched to a gene: 9. Germline-derived CDR1 and CDR2 are SGHTA and FQGTGA. Written as DNA, the CDR3 is TGTGCCAGCAGCGCAACTATGGGACAGGGGGCAACAGATACGCAGTATTTT. The encoded protein is CASSATMGQGATDTQYF.